This passage covers 24 T cell receptor beta chains from one sample sequenced in a study of Tregs in tolerant kidney transplant recipients. The data were produced by immunoSEQ multiplex PCR, yet TCRdb's version contains in-frame clones alone and is incomplete. The sample table includes approximately 52,000 clones. The starting material was CD4+ T cells from blood, obtained before the transplant. The receptors originated from a human donor who received a combined kidney and bone marrow transplant.

Points on this clone: With the read ending 3 residues before the CDR3 end, the germline J gene is used to fill in that end. This sequence joins TRBV2 and TRBJ1-1; TRBD1 is a possible D gene (5 bases). Trimming took 6 bases from V and 1 from J, leaving 15 bases between them. Germline V lookup: CDR1 SNHLY, CDR2 FYNNEI. The CDR3 runs to 15 residues. The CDR3: CASSRGRGPNTEAFF. The covered CDR3 bases are TGTGCCAGCAGCCGGGGGAGGGGTCCGAACACTGAA.

The CDR3 spells CANQRTTDTQYF. The part of the CDR3 DNA that was read is TGTGCCAACCAGCGTACCACAGATACG. This sequence joins TRBV7-9 and TRBJ2-3; D unclear. Sequencing ends 3 residues short of the CDR3 end; the germline J gene provides the rest. Per the germline V gene, CDR1 is SEHNR and CDR2 is FQNEAQ (reference sequence). The CDR3 runs to 12 residues. Trimming stripped 10 bases from V and 2 bases from J, with 10 bases between.

To note about this clone: The CDR3 end falls 3 residues outside the read, so it is completed with the germline J gene. V gene TRBV7-2 combines with J gene TRBJ1-5, with D uncertain. This CDR3 comprises 15 residues. The germline CDR1 and CDR2 sequences are SGHTA and FQGNSA. Trimming cost V 3 bases and J 5 bases, with 14 bases left between them. CDR3 DNA (partial): TGTGCCAGCAGCTTTTCAGGAGGGCCGGATCAGCCC. This translates into CASSFSGGPDQP. The complete CDR3 protein is CASSFSGGPDQPQHF.

Comments on this clone: The DNA ends 3 residues before the CDR3 does, and the rest of the CDR3 is filled in from the germline J gene. V is TRBV5-4 and J is TRBJ1-6; 8 bases are shared with TRBD1. CDR3 length: 14 amino acids. V lost 4 bases, J lost 7 bases, and 4 bases stayed unmatched. Germline V gives CDR1 SGHNT, CDR2 YYREEE (reference sequence). CDR3 DNA, as far as it was read: TGTGCCAGCAGCGTTGACAGGGGCAATTCACCC. Residues: CASSVDRGNSP. The entire CDR3 protein is CASSVDRGNSPLHF.

As concerns this clone: From the germline J gene comes the end of the CDR3, since the read stops 3 residues before it. This sequence joins TRBV2 and TRBJ1-5, with 7 bases aligning to TRBD1. Germline lookup yields CDR1 SNHLY and CDR2 FYNNEI. The CDR3 is 15 amino acids. The ends lost 6 bases at V and 3 bases at J; junction bases unmatched: 8. The covered CDR3 bases are TGTGCCAGCAGAGGAGAGACAGGGTACAATCAGCCC. Translated: CASRGETGYNQP. The complete CDR3 sequence is CASRGETGYNQPQHF.

As regards this clone: Read coverage stops 3 residues before the CDR3 terminus; the germline J gene supplies the remainder. V and J are TRBV30 and TRBJ2-7; D is perhaps TRBD2 (5 bases). V lost 4 bases to trimming and J lost 0 bases, with 13 bases between them. This CDR3 contains 14 residues. Germline CDR1 GTSNPN, CDR2 SVGIG (reference sequence). This CDR3 reads CAWKRTSSSYEQYF. CDR3 DNA (partial): TGTGCCTGGAAGAGGACTTCCAGCTCCTACGAG.

Remarks on this clone: Read sequence stops 3 residues before the CDR3 end, and the germline J gene provides the missing end. V usage is TRBV20-1 and J usage is TRBJ2-5; TRBD2 matches 7 bases. The J segment lost 5 bases and the V segment lost 3 bases, leaving 9 bases of the junction unmatched. The CDR3 totals 14 residues. Germline CDR1 reads DFQATT; CDR2 reads SNEGSKA (reference sequence). The CDR3 here is CSASYQAGYETQYF. Partial CDR3 DNA: TGCAGTGCTAGTTACCAAGCGGGATATGAGACC.

Concerning this clone itself: The observed sequence ends 3 residues before the CDR3 terminus, with the missing tail filled in from the germline J gene. The chain uses TRBV11-2 and TRBJ2-1; D is possibly TRBD2 (5 bases). CDR3 length: 13 amino acids. Germline V gene data show CDR1 as SGHAT and CDR2 as FQNNGV. V lost 5 bases, J lost 9 bases, and 14 bases lay in between. This CDR3 reads CASSQERTGEQFF. The sequenced part of the CDR3 DNA is TGTGCCAGCAGCCAGGAGAGGACTGGTGAG.

The CDR3 loop is CASSKDSWSTGELFF. CDR3 DNA, as far as it was read: TGTGCCAGCAGCAAAGACAGTTGGTCAACCGGGGAG. The rearrangement uses TRBV7-9 and TRBJ2-2, with D perhaps TRBD1 (5 bases). The read halts 3 residues ahead of the CDR3 end, with the missing end drawn from the germline J gene. Germline V gene sequence: CDR1 SEHNR, CDR2 FQNEAQ (reference sequence). Trimming cost V 5 bases and J 5 bases, with 15 bases left between them. The CDR3 is 15 residues long.

As regards this clone: The CDR3 end is not reached by the read, which stops 3 residues before it; the germline J gene fills it in. The V and J genes are TRBV9 and TRBJ2-1, with 8 bases lining up with TRBD2. Germline lookup yields CDR1 SGDLS and CDR2 YYNGEE. Losses at the gene ends were 2 bases for V and 3 bases for J; bases not matched to a gene: 4. The CDR3 is 15 residues long. The CDR3 reads CASSVELADYNEQFF. Incomplete CDR3 DNA: TGTGCCAGCAGCGTTGAACTAGCGGACTACAATGAG. The complete variable domain, with remaining parts taken from reference TRBV9 and TRBJ2-1, reads DSGVTQTPKHLITATGQRVTLRCSPRSGDLSVYWYQQSLDQGLQFLIQYYNGEERAKGNILERFSAQQFPDLHSELNLSSLELGDSALYFCASSVELADYNEQFFGPGTRLTVL.

On this clone itself: The sequenced fragment ends 3 residues before the CDR3 boundary, so the rest is inferred from the germline J gene. The chain combines TRBV20-1 with TRBJ2-3; D possibly corresponds to TRBD2 (6 bases). Germline CDR1 reads DFQATT; CDR2 reads SNEGSKA (reference sequence). The ends were cut back, 0 bases at V and 1 base at J, with 11 bases in the middle. The length of the CDR3 is 15 residues. The CDR3 spells CSARDLREGTDTQYF. CDR3 DNA (partial): TGCAGTGCTAGAGATCTGCGGGAAGGCACAGATACG.

Of note for this clone: The DNA ends 3 residues before the CDR3 does, and the rest of the CDR3 is filled in from the germline J gene. The chain is built from TRBV11-2 and TRBJ1-3; no reliable D call. The CDR3 is 15 amino acids. Germline V CDR1 and CDR2: SGHAT, FQNNGV. V lost 5 bases and J lost 0, with 11 bases in between. CDR3 bases read: TGTGCCAGCAGCGGCAGTACCCACTCTGGAAACACC. It codes for CASSGSTHSGNT. In full, the CDR3 is CASSGSTHSGNTIYF.

Comments on this clone: The read is 3 residues too short to cover the CDR3 end, so that end is filled in from the germline J gene. The chain joins TRBV5-6 to TRBJ2-1, with a tentative D call TRBD1 (6 bases). The CDR3 is 13 residues long. Germline CDR1 SGHDT, CDR2 YYEEEE. Trimming took off 3 bases at V and 9 bases at J, with 13 bases between the two ends. CDR3 loop: CASSSTQGFEQFF. The CDR3 bases that were read are TGTGCCAGCAGCTCGACACAGGGCTTTGAG.

The CDR3 DNA, read in part, is TGCAGCGTTAGCGCCGGGGGTGGTCAGCCC. Its protein product is CSVSAGGGQP. In full, the CDR3 is CSVSAGGGQPQHF. This chain connects TRBV29-1 to TRBJ1-5, with TRBD1 as a possible D gene (5 bases). The read comes to an end 3 residues before the CDR3 does, leaving the germline J gene to fill in the end. Germline CDR1 SQVTM, CDR2 ANQGSEA. V lost 5 bases, J lost 6 bases, and 14 bases lay in between. The CDR3 is 13 amino acids. The variable domain in full, completed from reference TRBV29-1 and TRBJ1-5, reads SAVISQKPSRDICQRGTSLTIQCQVDSQVTMMFWYRQQPGQSLTLIATANQGSEATYESGFVIDKFPISRPNLTFSTLTVSNMSPEDSSIYLCSVSAGGGQPQHFGDGTRLSIL.

In the case of this clone: The read ends 3 residues shy of where the CDR3 ends; the end is completed using the germline J gene. The V call is TRBV7-8, the J call TRBJ2-3, with 9 bases lining up with TRBD1. This CDR3 contains 16 residues. J gave up 6 bases and V 1 base, and 8 bases lay outside the gene matches. The germline V gene has CDR1 SGHVS and CDR2 FQNEAQ. The CDR3 reads CASSLVVRTGVDTQYF. The sequenced CDR3 bases are TGTGCCAGCAGCTTAGTAGTCCGGACAGGGGTGGATACG.

Remarks on this clone: The read halts 3 residues ahead of the CDR3 end, with the missing end drawn from the germline J gene. This sequence joins TRBV5-4 and TRBJ2-1, with 9 bases lining up with TRBD2. Looked up from germline, CDR1 is SGHNT and CDR2 is YYREEE (reference sequence). This CDR3 has 15 residues. Germline trimming cut 3 bases from V and 9 bases from J; bases unmatched to any gene: 10. The covered CDR3 bases are TGTGCCAGCAGCTCGACTAGCGGACAAGTCAGTGAG. Residues: CASSSTSGQVSE. In full, the CDR3 reads CASSSTSGQVSEQFF.

As concerns this clone: The sequenced fragment ends 3 residues before the CDR3 boundary, so the rest is inferred from the germline J gene. The chain joins TRBV11-2 to TRBJ2-5, with 12 bases matching TRBD2. Germline CDR1 and CDR2: SGHAT and FQNNGV. This CDR3 has 14 residues. The ends lost 5 bases at V and 5 bases at J; junction bases unmatched: 3. The CDR3 sequence is CASSRLAGEETQYF. CDR3 bases read: TGTGCCAGCAGCCGACTAGCGGGAGAGGAGACC.

On this clone itself: Sequencing ends 3 residues short of the CDR3 end; the germline J gene provides the rest. The chain recombines TRBV19 with TRBJ1-3, with 8 bases identical to TRBD1. Germline CDR1 reads LNHDA; CDR2 reads SQIVND (reference sequence). The J segment lost 3 bases and the V segment lost 5 bases, leaving 6 bases of the junction unmatched. This CDR3 region has 15 residues. The sequenced part of the CDR3 DNA is TGTGCCAGTAGTCCTCAGGGGGCTGGTGGAAACACC. Translating gives CASSPQGAGGNT. The CDR3 reads in full as CASSPQGAGGNTIYF.

As for this clone: From the germline J gene comes the end of the CDR3, since the read stops 3 residues before it. The chain joins TRBV7-3 to TRBJ2-1; 7 nucleotides line up with TRBD1. After removal of 5 bases from V and 7 bases from J, the junction contained 2 bases not matched to a gene. This CDR3 has 12 amino acids. Germline-derived CDR1 and CDR2 are SGHTA and FQGTGA. The CDR3 DNA, read in part, is TGTGCCAGCAGCGAACAGGGGAATGAG. It codes for CASSEQGNE. The entire CDR3 protein reads CASSEQGNEQFF.

Of note for this clone: The CDR3 is cut off 3 residues early in the read; its end comes from the germline J gene. This rearrangement joins TRBV7-2 to TRBJ1-2; TRBD1 aligns across 11 bases. The V and J ends lost 5 bases and 7 bases, in that order; junction bases with no gene match: 9. The germline V gene encodes CDR1 SGHTA and CDR2 FQGNSA. The CDR3 consists of 15 residues. The CDR3 region is CASSPGQGAVFGYTF. The sequenced part of the CDR3 DNA is TGTGCCAGCAGCCCCGGACAGGGGGCGGTTTTTGGC.

About this clone: The CDR3 end is not reached by the read, which stops 3 residues before it; the germline J gene fills it in. The genes are TRBV4-1 and TRBJ2-7, with D tentatively TRBD1 (6 bases). Germline CDR1 and CDR2: MGHRA and YSYEKL. V was trimmed by 4 bases and J by 3 bases, leaving 19 bases between them. The CDR3 runs 16 residues. Partial CDR3 DNA: TGCGCCAGCAGCCCCCTGGAGAGGGGGAATATCTACGAG. Translation gives CASSPLERGNIYE. The whole CDR3 protein reads CASSPLERGNIYEQYF.

CDR3 region: CASSLSGNTEAFF. The sequenced CDR3 bases are TGTGCCAGCAGCTTATCAGGGAACACTGAA. The chain is built from TRBV11-2 and TRBJ1-1, with D uncertain. The CDR3 goes on 3 residues after the read ends, and that part is filled in from the germline J gene. The CDR3 has 13 residues. V lost 2 bases and J lost 1, with 5 bases in between. Germline loops: CDR1 SGHAT, CDR2 FQNNGV.

About this clone itself: The read halts 3 residues ahead of the CDR3 end, with the missing end drawn from the germline J gene. The chain carries TRBV2 and TRBJ1-5, with 8 bases matching TRBD1. The CDR3 runs to 14 residues. V gave up 6 bases and J gave up 4 bases; unmatched junction bases: 5. Germline loops: CDR1 SNHLY, CDR2 FYNNEI. The sequenced CDR3 bases are TGTGCCAGCAGATCCGGGACAGGTAATCAGCCC. It translates to CASRSGTGNQP. The entire CDR3 protein reads CASRSGTGNQPQHF.

As concerns this clone: Sequencing ends 3 residues short of the CDR3 end; the germline J gene provides the rest. This chain joins TRBV19 and TRBJ1-5; 8 nucleotides agree with TRBD1. CDR3 length equals 14 residues. With 5 bases clipped from V and 5 bases from J, the junction kept 5 bases outside the gene matches. Germline V gene sequence: CDR1 LNHDA, CDR2 SQIVND (reference sequence). The CDR3 sequence is CASSAGQGDQPQHF. The sequenced part of the CDR3 DNA is TGTGCCAGTAGTGCAGGACAGGGCGATCAGCCC.